These T cell receptor beta chains were read from a single sample in a study of CD8 T cells in ankylosing spondylitis. MiXCR, run by TCRdb on the 5' RACE reads, gives a single entry per CDR3 protein. The sample records approximately 550,000 distinct CDR3 sequences, roughly 13% being singletons. Source material: blood, either unsorted or a sorted T cell fraction (not recorded which). These TCRs come from a male donor with ankylosing spondylitis. Both conserved end residues are part of each CDR3. D genes are given only for firm matches. Rows may omit the clone size; those that give it use once, few, many or a size class.

V gene	clone size	J gene	D gene	CDR3 DNA	CDR3 protein
TRBV29-1	NA	TRBJ2-2	TRBD1	TGCAGCGTCAGGACAGGGAACACCGGGGAGCTGTTTTTT	CSVRTGNTGELFF
TRBV5-5	NA	TRBJ1-1	NA	TGTGCCAGCAGCCCCGGTACTCAAACTGAAGCTTTCTTT	CASSPGTQTEAFF
TRBV6-5	NA	TRBJ2-5	NA	TGTGCCAGCAGTTATCCACAGGGCGGTGGGAGGGAGACCCAGTACTTC	CASSYPQGGGRETQYF
TRBV4-1	NA	TRBJ1-1	NA	TGCGCCAGCAGCCAAGGAAGAGGTGACACTGAAGCTTTCTTT	CASSQGRGDTEAFF
TRBV20-1	NA	TRBJ2-3	TRBD2	TGCAGTGCTAGAGAGGGACTAGCGGGAGTTCGAAATACGCAGTATTTT	CSAREGLAGVRNTQYF
TRBV20-1	NA	TRBJ2-3	NA	TGCAGTTCTTACTCGGGGCAGGTTACAGATACGCAGTATTTT	CSSYSGQVTDTQYF
TRBV20-1	few	TRBJ2-3	NA	TGCAGTGCTAGAGATCCGGCTGCGCCCGTCACCACAGATACGCAGTATTTT	CSARDPAAPVTTDTQYF
TRBV29-1	few	TRBJ2-5	TRBD2	TGCAGCGTTGATGGCGGGAGAAGCCAAGAGACCCAGTACTTC	CSVDGGRSQETQYF
TRBV2	few	TRBJ1-1	NA	TGTGCCAGCAGTGACGAGGGGGGTTACACTGAAGCTTTCTTT	CASSDEGGYTEAFF
TRBV6-1	NA	TRBJ1-1	TRBD1	TGTGCCAGCGGACTTAGGGGGCGGGACACTGAAGCTTTCTTT	CASGLRGRDTEAFF
TRBV27	many	TRBJ2-2	NA	TGTGCCAGCAGTTTATCGGGGCGGTACACCGGGGAGCTGTTTTTT	CASSLSGRYTGELFF
TRBV6-1	few	TRBJ1-2	TRBD1	TGTGCCAGCAGTAGAGGACAGGAAGAAACCTATGGCTACACCTTC	CASSRGQEETYGYTF